Presented here are 22 T cell receptor beta chains from one specimen sequenced in a study of blood T cells in healthy people across ages. Sample-barcoded 5' priming and a J-beta primer mix drove a second PCR of about 6 to 11 cycles. TCRdb reanalysed the 5' RACE reads using MiXCR and keeps one entry per CDR3 protein. The data show about 1,000,000 distinct CDR3 sequences, 40% to 55% seen once. The sample consisted of blood. These receptors all stem from a woman aged 55-75 years in good health.

The rearrangement uses TRBV2 and TRBJ2-5; D not resolved. Germline values: CDR1 SNHLY, CDR2 FYNNEI. The length of the CDR3 is 13 residues. V lost 6 bases and J lost 4, with 12 bases in between. CDR3 protein: CASRKDNGETQYF. The CDR3 bases are TGTGCCAGCAGGAAGGATAACGGAGAGACCCAGTACTTC.

In its sample, this clonotype was seen a few times. The V call is TRBV5-6, the J call TRBJ2-4; 14 positions match TRBD2. V trimming: 2 bases; J trimming: 9 bases; junction bases outside the gene matches: 4. Germline assignment: CDR1 SGHDT and CDR2 YYEEEE. The CDR3 contains 15 residues. The DNA of the CDR3 is TGTGCCAGCAGCTTCGGACTAGCGGGAGGAGTCATTCAGTACTTC. As protein: CASSFGLAGGVIQYF.

This rearrangement joins TRBV3-1 to TRBJ1-2, with 7 bases matching TRBD1. The CDR3 sequence is 14 residues long. Germline CDR1 LGHDT, CDR2 YNNKEL (reference sequence). V lost 0 bases, J lost 8 bases, and 6 bases stayed unmatched. DNA for the CDR3: TGTGCCAGCAGCCAAGATCCAGGGGGAAGCGGCTACACCTTC. Translated: CASSQDPGGSGYTF.

This clonotype was recorded only once. An end of the junction differs from the germline gene, which may be a read error. The CDR3 region has the DNA TGTGCCAACAGGTCCCAGGGTGCAGGGGCCCACGTCCTGACTTTC. As protein: CANRSQGAGAHVLTF. The chain carries TRBV28 and TRBJ2-6; D is possibly TRBD1 (6 bases). Germline CDR1 reads MDHEN; CDR2 reads SYDVKM. The length of the CDR3 is 15 residues.

V usage is TRBV28 and J usage is TRBJ2-5; 8 bases line up with TRBD1. V lost 6 bases and J lost 4; bases outside the gene matches: 13. The CDR3 covers 16 residues. From germline, CDR1 is MDHEN and CDR2 SYDVKM. Here the CDR3 reads CASRPGGAVSTETQYF. The CDR3 DNA follows: TGTGCCAGCAGACCAGGGGGCGCCGTTAGCACAGAGACCCAGTACTTC.

CDR3 sequence (DNA): TGTGCCAGCAGTCTTAGGACTCTTCTCGGGTACGAGCAGTACTTC. It translates to CASSLRTLLGYEQYF. The chain uses TRBV28 and TRBJ2-7, with D tentatively TRBD2 (5 bases). Germline loops: CDR1 MDHEN, CDR2 SYDVKM. Trimming took 5 bases from V and 4 from J, leaving 18 bases between them. The CDR3 runs 15 residues.

This chain links TRBV4-1 with TRBJ1-6, with D unresolved. The CDR3 is made up of 16 amino acids. In germline, CDR1 is MGHRA, CDR2 YSYEKL. With 0 bases removed from V and 6 bases from J, the gap between germline ends came to 12 bases. CDR3 sequence: CASSQERGLGNSPLHF. For the CDR3, the DNA is TGCGCCAGCAGCCAAGAGAGAGGGCTTGGTAATTCACCCCTCCACTTT.

The chain combines TRBV20-1 with TRBJ1-1, with TRBD1 matching over 8 bases. The CDR3 has 16 amino acids. The junction had 12 bases not matched to a gene; V was cut back by 6 bases and J by 0 bases. Germline V gives CDR1 DFQATT, CDR2 SNEGSKA (reference sequence). As DNA, the CDR3 is TGCAGTGCGGGAACGGGACAGGCTTTCATGAACACTGAAGCTTTCTTT. This sequence encodes CSAGTGQAFMNTEAFF.

V gene TRBV29-1 combines with J gene TRBJ2-1; the D is unclear. CDR1 SQVTM and CDR2 ANQGSEA come from the germline V gene. The CDR3 totals 14 residues. V was pared by 5 bases and J by 4 bases, with 15 bases between. CDR3 nucleotide sequence: TGCAGCGTTACCCCGAGGACCCGTTACAATGAGCAGTTCTTC. It specifies CSVTPRTRYNEQFF.

The V gene is TRBV5-6, the J gene TRBJ1-6, with 9 bases matching TRBD1. V was clipped by 4 bases and J by 7 bases; unmatched bases: 6. This CDR3 is 15 amino acids long. Germline assignment: CDR1 SGHDT and CDR2 YYEEEE. CDR3 amino acids: CASSPADRGNSPLHF. CDR3 in DNA: TGTGCCAGCAGCCCGGCGGACAGGGGAAATTCACCCCTCCACTTT.

J is TRBJ2-5 and V is TRBV28; maybe TRBD1 (6 bases). The V gene lost 7 bases and the J gene lost 1 base, with 10 bases spanning the gap. Germline CDR1 reads MDHEN; CDR2 reads SYDVKM. The CDR3 is made up of 13 amino acids. CDR3 loop: CASNNRVQETQYF. The CDR3 nucleotides read TGTGCCAGCAACAACAGGGTCCAAGAGACCCAGTACTTC.

This clonotype was seen a few times. The J gene is TRBJ2-5, the V gene TRBV29-1; D is perhaps TRBD2 (6 bases). Germline CDR1 is SQVTM and CDR2 is ANQGSEA. The CDR3 runs to 14 residues. V was clipped by 4 bases and J by 2 bases, with 14 bases between them. The CDR3 bases are TGCAGCGTTGCCGGGGGACCAACGCAAGAGACCCAGTACTTC. The encoded protein is CSVAGGPTQETQYF. Full variable domain (rest looked up from reference TRBV29-1 and TRBJ2-5): SAVISQKPSRDICQRGTSLTIQCQVDSQVTMMFWYRQQPGQSLTLIATANQGSEATYESGFVIDKFPISRPNLTFSTLTVSNMSPEDSSIYLCSVAGGPTQETQYFGPGTRLLVL.

This clonotype came up a few times. This chain links TRBV20-1 with TRBJ2-1, with TRBD2 matching over 14 bases. J lost 4 bases, V lost 3 bases, and 2 bases had no gene match. Germline CDR1 and CDR2: DFQATT and SNEGSKA (reference sequence). CDR3 length equals 15 residues. CDR3 nucleotide sequence: TGCAGTGCTAGCCGGACTAGCGGGAGGTACAATGAGCAGTTCTTC. Translated, it gives CSASRTSGRYNEQFF.

The chain combines TRBV5-6 with TRBJ2-7; 7 bases agree with TRBD1. The end of the DNA aligns better with TRBJ2-5, so the J call may be wrong. The length of the CDR3 is 16 residues. Per germline, CDR1 SGHDT and CDR2 YYEEEE. CDR3 residues: CASSFLGQQTQETQYF. The CDR3 DNA reads as TGTGCCAGCAGCTTTTTGGGACAGCAAACACAAGAGACCCAGTACTTC.

The chain employs TRBV28 and TRBJ1-1, with 7 bases identical to TRBD1. This CDR3 has 15 residues. Germline V gene lookup returns CDR1 MDHEN and CDR2 SYDVKM. Unmatched junction bases numbered 15, after V lost 6 bases and J lost 8 bases. CDR3 sequence reads: CASRPPDRAGGEAFF. CDR3 coding DNA: TGTGCCAGCAGGCCCCCCGACAGGGCTGGGGGCGAAGCTTTCTTT.

The chain couples TRBV5-6 to TRBJ2-5; 7 bases align to TRBD2. The DNA end lines up better with TRBJ2-1; the J call may be wrong. This CDR3 spans 16 amino acids. The germline CDR1 and CDR2 sequences are SGHDT and YYEEEE. CDR3 sequence: CASSIVTSWVEETQFF. The CDR3 nucleotides read TGTGCCAGCAGCATCGTGACTAGCTGGGTGGAAGAGACCCAGTTCTTC.

V and J are TRBV5-1 and TRBJ2-3, with a tentative D call TRBD2 (6 bases). In germline, CDR1 is SGHRS, CDR2 YFSETQ. CDR3 length: 16 amino acids. Trimming pared 0 bases from V and 0 bases from J, leaving 11 bases between. Here the CDR3 DNA reads TGCGCCAGCAGCTTGGGGCTAGCGCTTAGCACAGATACGCAGTATTTT. Translating gives CASSLGLALSTDTQYF.

V is TRBV7-9 and J is TRBJ1-1, with D unresolved. The CDR3 is 15 amino acids. The V end was cut by 5 bases, the J end by 4 bases, with 17 bases between. Looked up from germline, CDR1 is SEHNR and CDR2 is FQNEAQ (reference sequence). Here the CDR3 reads CASSGVKGGSTEAFF. The CDR3 region has the DNA TGTGCCAGCAGCGGGGTGAAGGGTGGTAGCACTGAAGCTTTCTTT.

The chain carries TRBV25-1 and TRBJ2-5, with D tentatively TRBD1 or TRBD2 (6 bases each). The CDR3 is 13 residues long. The ends were cut back, 1 base at V and 5 bases at J, with 8 bases in the middle. The germline gives CDR1 MGHDK, CDR2 SYGVNS. The CDR3 DNA reads TGTGCCAGCAGTGAATTGGGGGGCGAGACCCAGTACTTC. Translation gives CASSELGGETQYF.

Details on this clonotype: A read error may account for a junction end that differs from germline. The chain carries TRBV18 and TRBJ1-6; the D is unclear. Per the germline V gene, CDR1 is KGHSH and CDR2 is LQKENI. There are 16 residues in the CDR3. CDR3 sequence reads: CASSLTTGSSNSPLHF. DNA of the CDR3: TGTGCCAGCTCACTAACGACCGGGTCCTCTAATTCGCCCCTCCACTTT.

This chain connects TRBV7-2 to TRBJ2-5; 8 bases line up with TRBD2. The J segment lost 11 bases and the V segment lost 5 bases, leaving 22 bases of the junction unmatched. From germline, CDR1 is SGHTA and CDR2 FQGNSA. CDR3 length: 17 residues. CDR3 sequence: CASSPRIAGGQEGEQYF. CDR3 DNA sequence: TGTGCCAGCAGCCCCCGGATCGCGGGAGGCCAGGAGGGTGAGCAGTACTTC. Full variable domain (remainder filled in from reference TRBV7-2 and TRBJ2-5): GAGVSQSPSNKVTEKGKDVELRCDPISGHTALYWYRQSLGQGLEFLIYFQGNSAPDKSGLPSDRFSAERTGGSVSTLTIQRTQQEDSAVYLCASSPRIAGGQEGEQYFGPGTRLLVL.

V and J are TRBV29-1 and TRBJ2-5; D gene uncertain. V lost 4 bases, J lost 4 bases, and 10 bases lay in between. The germline V gene has CDR1 SQVTM and CDR2 ANQGSEA. The CDR3 is made up of 12 amino acids. CDR3 nucleotides: TGCAGCGTTGCTCGGGTGGGAGAGACCCAGTACTTC. Amino acid sequence: CSVARVGETQYF.